The clone carrying this T cell receptor beta chain showed up just a few times. TCRdb redid the calling of the 5' RACE reads with MiXCR, one entry per CDR3 protein. The sample has 200,000 to 300,000 distinct CDR3 sequences; 5.5% to 8.5% are singletons. The sample is drawn from a study of T cells after yellow fever vaccination. Looked up from germline, CDR1 is LGHNA and CDR2 is YSLEER. This CDR3 contains 17 residues. V gave up 0 bases and J gave up 6 bases; unmatched junction bases: 11. This chain joins TRBV4-3 and TRBJ2-3; 8 positions agree with TRBD2. The source was CD4+ T cells sorted from PBMCs, collected on the day of the yellow fever booster vaccination. This receptor was taken from a man aged 30 to 45 who received the YFV17D yellow fever vaccine. The CDR3 bases are TGCGCCAGCAGCCAAGATCGGACCAGCGGGGGCCCCGATACGCAGTATTTT. Protein product: CASSQDRTSGGPDTQYF.